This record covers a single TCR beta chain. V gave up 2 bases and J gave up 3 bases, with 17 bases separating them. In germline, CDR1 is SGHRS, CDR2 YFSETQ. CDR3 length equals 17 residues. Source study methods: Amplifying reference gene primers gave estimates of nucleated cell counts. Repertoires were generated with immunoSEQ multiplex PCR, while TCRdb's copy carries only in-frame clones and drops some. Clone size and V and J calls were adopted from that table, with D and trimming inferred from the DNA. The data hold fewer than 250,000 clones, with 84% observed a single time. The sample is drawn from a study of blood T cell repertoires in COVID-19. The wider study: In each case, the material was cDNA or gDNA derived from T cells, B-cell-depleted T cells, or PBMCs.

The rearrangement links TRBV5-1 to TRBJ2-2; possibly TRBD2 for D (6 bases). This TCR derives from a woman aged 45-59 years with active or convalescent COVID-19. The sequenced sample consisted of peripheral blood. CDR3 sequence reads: CASSFAGGRSHTGELFF. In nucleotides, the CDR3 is TGCGCCAGCAGCTTTGCCGGGGGTCGCTCTCACACCGGGGAGCTGTTTTTT.